This paragraph covers one TCR beta chain sequence. The data originate from a study of technical replicates of blood from a handful of donors. Germline V lookup: CDR1 SGDLS, CDR2 YYNGEE. Between the trimmed V and J ends, which lost 4 bases and 7 bases, there was a span of 21 bases. The CDR3 spans 16 residues. This table comes from immunoSEQ multiplex PCR, and its TCRdb copy is limited to in-frame clones, with some not included. This table holds around 60,000 clones, 90% to 95% found once. Sequencing was carried out using PBMCs. The chain has TRBV9 and TRBJ2-1, with a possible D match to TRBD1 (6 bases). The source of this sequence is a human donor in good health. Some clones in this sample may be carry-over from other donors' samples. CDR3 coding DNA: TGTGCCAGCAGCCCCACCCCGGGACAAGATCGGAATGAGCAGTTCTTC. The encoded protein is CASSPTPGQDRNEQFF.